Listed below are T cell receptor beta chains from one sample, sequenced in a study of CD8 T cells in ankylosing spondylitis. TCRdb fed the 5' RACE reads into MiXCR, producing one record per CDR3 protein. The sample contains about 150,000 distinct CDR3 sequences, approximately 48% of which appear only once. Sequenced sample: synovial fluid, either unsorted or a sorted T cell fraction (not recorded which). All receptors derive from a male donor with ankylosing spondylitis. CDR3s include the opening cysteine and the closing phenylalanine or tryptophan. Each record gives: D gene, V gene, clone size, J gene, CDR3 protein, CDR3 DNA. D genes are given only for firm matches. Part of the rows lack a size; the others show once, few, many or a class for expanded clones.

>.|TRBV29-1|.|TRBJ2-7
CSVESGDSYEQYF
TGCAGCGTGGAATCGGGGGACTCATACGAGCAGTACTTC
>TRBD2|TRBV6-1|.|TRBJ2-1
CASSEATSGDYNEQFF
TGTGCCAGCAGTGAAGCTACTAGCGGGGACTACAATGAGCAGTTCTTC
>.|TRBV28|.|TRBJ1-4
CASRTTERRDHVTEKLFF
TGTGCCAGCAGAACTACCGAACGCCGGGACCACGTTACTGAAAAACTGTTTTTT
>.|TRBV7-9|.|TRBJ1-1
CASSKGRAGSTEAFF
TGTGCCAGCAGCAAGGGCAGGGCGGGGAGCACTGAAGCTTTCTTT
>.|TRBV4-2|many|TRBJ2-7
CASSQEMTGASYEQYF
TGTGCCAGCAGCCAAGAAATGACAGGCGCCTCCTACGAGCAGTACTTC
>.|TRBV12-3/TRBV12-4|.|TRBJ2-3
CASSYFSDTQYF
TGTGCCAGCAGTTACTTTTCAGATACGCAGTATTTT
>.|TRBV10-3|.|TRBJ2-7
CAISYQSSYEQYF
TGTGCCATCAGCTATCAGAGCTCCTACGAGCAGTACTTC
>TRBD1|TRBV28|.|TRBJ2-7
CASMTGEWEQYF
TGTGCCAGCATGACAGGGGAGTGGGAGCAGTACTTC
>.|TRBV6-2/TRBV6-3|.|TRBJ2-1
CASSLIGTSYNEQFF
TGTGCCAGCAGTCTAATCGGGACTTCATACAATGAGCAGTTCTTC
>.|TRBV10-3|.|TRBJ1-1
CAINRGPKTNTEAFF
TGTGCCATCAACAGAGGGCCTAAGACGAACACTGAAGCTTTCTTT
>TRBD2|TRBV9|.|TRBJ2-5
CASSVVGGGPQYF
TGTGCCAGCAGCGTAGTCGGGGGGGGGCCCCAGTACTTC
>.|TRBV20-1|.|TRBJ2-1
CSAGGHRGNNEQFF
TGCAGTGCCGGGGGGCACAGGGGAAACAATGAGCAGTTCTTC
>TRBD1|TRBV10-3|.|TRBJ1-1
CAISEDRGWTEAFF
TGTGCCATCAGTGAGGACAGGGGTTGGACTGAAGCTTTCTTT
>.|TRBV18|.|TRBJ1-1
CASVRIMNTEAFF
TGTGCCAGCGTCAGGATTATGAACACTGAAGCTTTCTTT
>.|TRBV7-2|many|TRBJ1-2
CASSSSGGNYGYTF
TGTGCCAGCAGCTCCTCTGGGGGAAACTATGGCTACACCTTC
>TRBD1|TRBV18|many|TRBJ2-2
CASSPRDSGTGELFF
TGTGCCAGCTCACCTAGGGACAGTGGCACCGGGGAGCTGTTTTTT
>TRBD1|TRBV29-1|.|TRBJ2-1
CSAFGGPGTGVGWWFF
TGCAGCGCTTTCGGGGGGCCCGGGACAGGGGTGGGTTGGTGGTTCTTC
>TRBD1|TRBV15|few|TRBJ2-2
CATSRDRENGELFF
TGTGCCACCAGCCGGGACAGGGAGAACGGGGAGCTGTTTTTT
>TRBD1|TRBV24-1|.|TRBJ2-2
CATSDPGQGDTGELFF
TGTGCCACCAGTGACCCGGGACAGGGCGACACCGGGGAGCTGTTTTTT
>.|TRBV24-1|few|TRBJ2-3
CATSDFLSTDTQYF
TGTGCCACCAGTGATTTCCTTAGCACAGATACGCAGTATTTT
>.|TRBV4-3|.|TRBJ1-1
CASSQDRAGMGTEAFF
TGCGCCAGCAGCCAAGATCGTGCAGGGATGGGCACTGAAGCTTTCTTT
>.|TRBV7-9|.|TRBJ2-1
CASSPGFNEQFF
TGTGCCAGCAGTCCAGGGTTCAATGAGCAGTTCTTC
>.|TRBV15|few|TRBJ2-1
CATSRDPGHEQFF
TGTGCCACCAGCAGAGATCCGGGGCATGAGCAGTTCTTC
>.|TRBV20-1|.|TRBJ2-1
CSARGWDNYNEQFF
TGCAGTGCTAGAGGGTGGGATAACTACAATGAGCAGTTCTTC
>.|TRBV7-9|few|TRBJ2-7
CASSSRGTYEQYF
TGTGCCAGCAGCTCGAGGGGTACCTACGAGCAGTACTTC
>.|TRBV29-1|many|TRBJ2-7
CSVETRGASYEQYF
TGCAGCGTTGAGACGAGAGGAGCTTCCTACGAGCAGTACTTC
>.|TRBV5-1|.|TRBJ2-5
CASSLPGGLQETQYF
TGCGCCAGCAGCTTGCCCGGGGGCCTCCAAGAGACCCAGTACTTC
>TRBD2|TRBV27|.|TRBJ2-7
CASSSGLAGGSYEQYF
TGTGCCAGCAGTTCAGGACTAGCGGGAGGGTCCTACGAGCAGTACTTC
>.|TRBV21-1|.|TRBJ1-5
CASSNSQPQHF
TGTGCCAGCAGCAATAGCCAGCCCCAGCATTTT
>TRBD1|TRBV7-3|.|TRBJ1-1
CASSLYAGTGDTFF
TGTGCCAGCAGCCTATACGCAGGGACAGGGGACACTTTCTTT
>TRBD1|TRBV5-1|few|TRBJ1-2
CASSHLTTGVRFYGYTF
TGCGCCAGCAGTCACCTTACAACAGGGGTACGTTTCTATGGCTACACCTTC
>TRBD1|TRBV5-1|once|TRBJ2-1
CARSLAGGDRVHEQFF
TGCGCCCGCAGCTTGGCAGGAGGGGACAGGGTCCATGAGCAGTTCTTC